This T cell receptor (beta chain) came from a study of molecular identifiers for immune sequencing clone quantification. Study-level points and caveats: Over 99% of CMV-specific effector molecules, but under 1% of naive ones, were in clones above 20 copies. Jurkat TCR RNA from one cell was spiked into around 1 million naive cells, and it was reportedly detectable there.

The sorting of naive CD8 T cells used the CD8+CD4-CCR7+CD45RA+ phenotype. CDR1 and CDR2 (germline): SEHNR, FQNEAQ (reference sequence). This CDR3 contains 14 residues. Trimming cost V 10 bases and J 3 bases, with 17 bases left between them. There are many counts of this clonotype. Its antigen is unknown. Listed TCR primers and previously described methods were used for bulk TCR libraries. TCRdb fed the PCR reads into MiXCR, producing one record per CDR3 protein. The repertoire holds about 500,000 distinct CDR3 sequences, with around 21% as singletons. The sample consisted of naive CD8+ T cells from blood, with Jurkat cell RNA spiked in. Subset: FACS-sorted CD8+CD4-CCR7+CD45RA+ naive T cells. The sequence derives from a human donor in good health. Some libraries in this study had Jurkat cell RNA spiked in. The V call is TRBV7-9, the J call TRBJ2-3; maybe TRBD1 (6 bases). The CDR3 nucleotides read TGTGCCACCGATAACAGGGTAGAGACAGATACGCAGTATTTT. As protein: CATDNRVETDTQYF.